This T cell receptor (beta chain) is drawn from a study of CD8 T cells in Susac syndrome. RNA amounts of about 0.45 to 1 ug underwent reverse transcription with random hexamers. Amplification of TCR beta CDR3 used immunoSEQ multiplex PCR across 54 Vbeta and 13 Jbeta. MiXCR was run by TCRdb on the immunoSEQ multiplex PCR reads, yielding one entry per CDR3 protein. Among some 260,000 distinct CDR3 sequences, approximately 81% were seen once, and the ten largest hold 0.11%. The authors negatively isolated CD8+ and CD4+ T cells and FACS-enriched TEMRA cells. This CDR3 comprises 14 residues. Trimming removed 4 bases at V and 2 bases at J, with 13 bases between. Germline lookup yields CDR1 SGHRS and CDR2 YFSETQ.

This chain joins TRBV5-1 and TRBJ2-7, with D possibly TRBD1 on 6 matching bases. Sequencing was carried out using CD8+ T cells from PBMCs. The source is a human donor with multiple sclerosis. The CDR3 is CASSPGRGTYEQYF. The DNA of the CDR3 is TGCGCCAGCAGCCCAGGCAGGGGTACCTACGAGCAGTACTTC.